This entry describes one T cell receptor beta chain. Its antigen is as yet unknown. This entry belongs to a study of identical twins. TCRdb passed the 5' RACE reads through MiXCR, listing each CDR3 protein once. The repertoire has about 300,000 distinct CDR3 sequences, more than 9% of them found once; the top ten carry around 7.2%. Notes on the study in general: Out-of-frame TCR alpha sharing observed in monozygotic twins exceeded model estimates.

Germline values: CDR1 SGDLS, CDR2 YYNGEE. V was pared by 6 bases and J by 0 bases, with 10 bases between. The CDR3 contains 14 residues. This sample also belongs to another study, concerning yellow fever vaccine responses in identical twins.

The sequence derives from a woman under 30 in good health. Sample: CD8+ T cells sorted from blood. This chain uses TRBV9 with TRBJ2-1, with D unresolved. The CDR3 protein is CASTDPGSYNEQFF. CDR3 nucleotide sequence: TGTGCCAGCACAGACCCGGGCTCCTACAATGAGCAGTTCTTC.